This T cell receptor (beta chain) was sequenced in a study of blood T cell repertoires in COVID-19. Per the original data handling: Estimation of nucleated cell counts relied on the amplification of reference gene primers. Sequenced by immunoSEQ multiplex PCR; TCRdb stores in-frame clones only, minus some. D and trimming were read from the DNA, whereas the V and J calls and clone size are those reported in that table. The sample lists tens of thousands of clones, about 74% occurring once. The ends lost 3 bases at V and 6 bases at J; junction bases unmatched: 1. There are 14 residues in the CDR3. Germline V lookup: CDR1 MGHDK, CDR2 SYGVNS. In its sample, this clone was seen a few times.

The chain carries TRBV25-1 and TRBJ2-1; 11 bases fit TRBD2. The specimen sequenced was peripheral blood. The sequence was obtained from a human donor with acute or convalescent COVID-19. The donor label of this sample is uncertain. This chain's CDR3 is CASSDSGRANEQFF. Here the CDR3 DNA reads TGTGCCAGCAGTGATAGCGGGAGGGCCAATGAGCAGTTCTTC.